A selection of T cell receptor beta chains follows, all from one sample in a study of cytomegalovirus exposure and HLA in healthy donors. TCRdb's table, derived via immunoSEQ multiplex PCR, lists solely in-frame clones and lacks some. The sample shows some 99,000 clones, about 74% of them seen only once. The specimen sequenced was PBMCs. All receptors derive from a female donor in good health and CMV-seronegative. Both conserved end residues are part of each CDR3. A D gene is named only where the DNA matches it firmly. Not all rows give a size; the values are once, few, many and, for expanded clones, a class.

D gene: .; J gene: TRBJ2-3; V gene: TRBV4-1; clone size: .; CDR3 protein: CASSQAEEVWADTQYF; CDR3 DNA: TGCGCCAGCAGCCAAGCTGAGGAGGTTTGGGCAGATACGCAGTATTTT
D gene: .; J gene: TRBJ2-1; V gene: TRBV11-3; clone size: .; CDR3 protein: CASSLGPIKQNNEQFF; CDR3 DNA: TGTGCCAGCAGCTTAGGCCCCATCAAACAGAACAATGAGCAGTTCTTC
D gene: .; J gene: TRBJ2-1; V gene: TRBV5-6; clone size: .; CDR3 protein: CASSFGGRGYNEQFF; CDR3 DNA: TGTGCCAGCAGCTTCGGAGGGCGCGGATACAATGAGCAGTTCTTC
D gene: .; J gene: TRBJ2-5; V gene: TRBV18; clone size: .; CDR3 protein: CASSPWGVQETQYF; CDR3 DNA: TGTGCCAGCTCACCGTGGGGGGTGCAAGAGACCCAGTACTTC
D gene: .; J gene: TRBJ1-2; V gene: TRBV6-5; clone size: .; CDR3 protein: CASSTGGGYGYTF; CDR3 DNA: TGTGCCAGCAGTACCGGGGGGGGGTATGGCTACACCTTC
D gene: TRBD1; J gene: TRBJ1-1; V gene: TRBV7-8; clone size: .; CDR3 protein: CASSFRAPRTGTNTEAFF; CDR3 DNA: TGTGCCAGCAGTTTTAGGGCCCCTAGGACAGGGACGAACACTGAAGCTTTCTTT
D gene: .; J gene: TRBJ2-3; V gene: TRBV9; clone size: once; CDR3 protein: CASSPLGTDTQYF; CDR3 DNA: TGTGCCAGCAGCCCACTAGGCACAGATACGCAGTATTTT
D gene: .; J gene: TRBJ2-3; V gene: TRBV7-3; clone size: .; CDR3 protein: CASSSGTSGDTQYF; CDR3 DNA: TGTGCCAGCAGCTCCGGGACTTCGGGGGATACGCAGTATTTT
D gene: .; J gene: TRBJ1-1; V gene: TRBV5-4; clone size: few; CDR3 protein: CATLQGGKNTEAFF; CDR3 DNA: TGTGCCACCCTGCAGGGTGGGAAGAACACTGAAGCTTTCTTT
D gene: TRBD1; J gene: TRBJ1-6; V gene: TRBV19; clone size: .; CDR3 protein: CASRIQGAANSPLHF; CDR3 DNA: TGTGCCAGTAGGATACAGGGGGCAGCTAATTCACCCCTCCACTTT
D gene: .; J gene: TRBJ2-7; V gene: TRBV9; clone size: .; CDR3 protein: CASARGADEQYF; CDR3 DNA: TGTGCCAGCGCCAGGGGGGCAGACGAGCAGTACTTC
D gene: TRBD2; J gene: TRBJ2-7; V gene: TRBV11-2; clone size: medium-sized; CDR3 protein: CASSLSSGYEQYF; CDR3 DNA: TGTGCCAGCAGCTTATCTAGCGGTTACGAGCAGTACTTC
D gene: .; J gene: TRBJ2-2; V gene: TRBV5-1; clone size: .; CDR3 protein: CASSRVANTGELFF; CDR3 DNA: TGCGCCAGCAGTAGAGTAGCGAACACCGGGGAGCTGTTTTTT
D gene: TRBD1; J gene: TRBJ1-5; V gene: TRBV19; clone size: .; CDR3 protein: CASSRTGLRQPQHF; CDR3 DNA: TGTGCCAGTAGTAGGACAGGGCTTCGGCAGCCCCAGCATTTT
D gene: .; J gene: TRBJ2-1; V gene: TRBV27; clone size: .; CDR3 protein: CASSDFRGNNEQFF; CDR3 DNA: TGTGCCAGCAGTGACTTCCGGGGAAACAATGAGCAGTTCTTC
D gene: .; J gene: TRBJ1-6; V gene: TRBV2; clone size: .; CDR3 protein: CASRDGQLGNSPLHF; CDR3 DNA: TGTGCCAGCAGGGATGGACAGTTGGGGAATTCACCCCTCCACTTT
D gene: .; J gene: TRBJ2-3; V gene: TRBV7-2; clone size: .; CDR3 protein: CASSLALRGSPHTDTQYF; CDR3 DNA: TGTGCCAGCAGCTTAGCACTTCGGGGTTCTCCCCACACAGATACGCAGTATTTT
D gene: TRBD1; J gene: TRBJ1-5; V gene: TRBV5-1; clone size: .; CDR3 protein: CASSLQGAGQPQHF; CDR3 DNA: TGCGCCAGCAGCTTACAGGGGGCTGGTCAGCCCCAGCATTTT
D gene: TRBD2; J gene: TRBJ2-1; V gene: TRBV7-9; clone size: few; CDR3 protein: CASSPLGREGEEQFF; CDR3 DNA: TGTGCCAGCAGCCCTTTGGGGCGGGAGGGGGAAGAGCAGTTCTTC
D gene: TRBD2; J gene: TRBJ2-1; V gene: TRBV7-3; clone size: .; CDR3 protein: CASSLSLASGYNEQFF; CDR3 DNA: TGTGCCAGCAGCTTATCCCTGGCTAGCGGTTACAATGAGCAGTTCTTC
D gene: TRBD2; J gene: TRBJ2-7; V gene: TRBV15; clone size: .; CDR3 protein: CATSRAAGVYEQYF; CDR3 DNA: TGTGCCACCAGCAGAGCCGCGGGGGTCTACGAGCAGTACTTC
D gene: TRBD1; J gene: TRBJ1-2; V gene: TRBV4-3; clone size: .; CDR3 protein: CASSQPPGQGGYGYTF; CDR3 DNA: TGCGCCAGCAGCCAACCGCCCGGACAGGGAGGCTATGGCTACACCTTC
D gene: TRBD1; J gene: TRBJ1-6; V gene: TRBV10-1; clone size: .; CDR3 protein: CASSQDRGLNSPLHF; CDR3 DNA: TGCGCCAGCAGTCAAGACAGGGGGCTTAATTCACCCCTCCACTTT
D gene: TRBD2; J gene: TRBJ2-2; V gene: TRBV29-1; clone size: .; CDR3 protein: CSVAAGDTGELFF; CDR3 DNA: TGCAGCGTTGCAGCGGGAGATACCGGGGAGCTGTTTTTT
D gene: TRBD1; J gene: TRBJ2-1; V gene: TRBV9; clone size: .; CDR3 protein: CASSARTGELYEQFF; CDR3 DNA: TGTGCCAGCAGCGCTAGGACAGGGGAGTTGTATGAGCAGTTCTTC
D gene: .; J gene: TRBJ1-1; V gene: TRBV19; clone size: .; CDR3 protein: CASRLNTEAFF; CDR3 DNA: TGTGCCAGCCGTTTGAACACTGAAGCTTTCTTT
D gene: .; J gene: TRBJ2-7; V gene: TRBV28; clone size: .; CDR3 protein: CASSLSPRPVGQYF; CDR3 DNA: TGTGCCAGCAGTTTAAGCCCTAGACCCGTCGGGCAGTACTTC
D gene: TRBD1; J gene: TRBJ2-1; V gene: TRBV6-5; clone size: .; CDR3 protein: CASSYVQGAYNEQFF; CDR3 DNA: TGTGCCAGCAGTTACGTACAGGGGGCTTACAATGAGCAGTTCTTC
D gene: .; J gene: TRBJ2-7; V gene: TRBV5-1; clone size: few; CDR3 protein: CASRGSGGYSSYEQYF; CDR3 DNA: TGCGCCAGTCGGGGATCAGGGGGGTATAGCTCCTACGAGCAGTACTTC
D gene: .; J gene: TRBJ1-4; V gene: TRBV29-1; clone size: .; CDR3 protein: CSAHSLRGEKLFF; CDR3 DNA: TGCAGCGCCCACAGCCTTAGGGGTGAAAAACTGTTTTTT
D gene: .; J gene: TRBJ1-1; V gene: TRBV7-9; clone size: once; CDR3 protein: CSSSLFDTFTEAFF; CDR3 DNA: TGTTCCAGCAGCCTATTCGACACGTTCACTGAAGCTTTCTTT
D gene: TRBD2; J gene: TRBJ2-2; V gene: TRBV10-3; clone size: .; CDR3 protein: CAISDVTGGAGELFF; CDR3 DNA: TGTGCCATCAGTGATGTTACGGGGGGGGCCGGGGAGCTGTTTTTT
D gene: TRBD1; J gene: TRBJ2-1; V gene: TRBV10-2; clone size: .; CDR3 protein: CASRKGAPNEQFF; CDR3 DNA: TGCGCCAGCAGGAAGGGGGCCCCGAATGAGCAGTTCTTC
D gene: .; J gene: TRBJ2-4; V gene: TRBV5-6; clone size: .; CDR3 protein: CASSLAGAKNIQYF; CDR3 DNA: TGTGCCAGCAGCTTGGCAGGGGCCAAAAACATTCAGTACTTC
D gene: TRBD2; J gene: TRBJ2-5; V gene: TRBV9; clone size: few; CDR3 protein: CASSARGRAGETQYF; CDR3 DNA: TGTGCCAGCAGCGCCCGAGGGAGGGCAGGCGAGACCCAGTACTTC
D gene: .; J gene: TRBJ2-2; V gene: TRBV9; clone size: .; CDR3 protein: CASSVQGMVTGELFF; CDR3 DNA: TGTGCCAGCAGCGTCCAGGGAATGGTCACCGGGGAGCTGTTTTTT
D gene: .; J gene: TRBJ1-2; V gene: TRBV4-1; clone size: .; CDR3 protein: CASSQDSQGKSYGYTF; CDR3 DNA: TGCGCCAGCAGCCAAGATAGTCAGGGAAAAAGCTATGGCTACACCTTC
D gene: .; J gene: TRBJ1-4; V gene: TRBV27; clone size: .; CDR3 protein: CASSFRGWNEKLFF; CDR3 DNA: TGTGCCAGCAGTTTCCGAGGGTGGAATGAAAAACTGTTTTTT
D gene: .; J gene: TRBJ1-1; V gene: TRBV19; clone size: .; CDR3 protein: CASSRGSTEAFF; CDR3 DNA: TGTGCCAGTAGCCGAGGAAGCACTGAAGCTTTCTTT
D gene: .; J gene: TRBJ1-4; V gene: TRBV7-6; clone size: few; CDR3 protein: CASSLVQFNEKLFF; CDR3 DNA: TGTGCCAGCAGCTTAGTCCAATTCAATGAAAAACTGTTTTTT
D gene: .; J gene: TRBJ2-1; V gene: TRBV27; clone size: .; CDR3 protein: CASWLGGTRSEQFF; CDR3 DNA: TGTGCCAGCTGGTTGGGAGGCACTCGGAGTGAGCAGTTCTTC
D gene: .; J gene: TRBJ2-7; V gene: TRBV29-1; clone size: .; CDR3 protein: CSVAAASASGPYEQYF; CDR3 DNA: TGCAGCGTCGCCGCCGCCAGCGCCAGTGGTCCCTACGAGCAGTACTTC
D gene: TRBD2; J gene: TRBJ2-1; V gene: TRBV18; clone size: .; CDR3 protein: CASSPPTSGRVGEQFF; CDR3 DNA: TGTGCCAGCTCACCGCCAACTAGCGGGAGAGTAGGTGAGCAGTTCTTC
D gene: TRBD1; J gene: TRBJ1-2; V gene: TRBV5-1; clone size: .; CDR3 protein: CASSLLLGQGDVYTF; CDR3 DNA: TGCGCCAGCAGCTTGCTTCTTGGACAGGGTGATGTCTACACCTTC
D gene: .; J gene: TRBJ1-5; V gene: TRBV19; clone size: .; CDR3 protein: CASSALGYDQPQHF; CDR3 DNA: TGTGCCAGTAGTGCTCTAGGATACGATCAGCCCCAGCATTTT
D gene: TRBD2; J gene: TRBJ2-5; V gene: TRBV9; clone size: few; CDR3 protein: CASSVGTSGSPHQETQYF; CDR3 DNA: TGTGCCAGCAGCGTCGGGACTAGCGGGAGCCCCCACCAAGAGACCCAGTACTTC
D gene: .; J gene: TRBJ1-4; V gene: TRBV11-2; clone size: once; CDR3 protein: CASSSGQTTTNEKLFF; CDR3 DNA: TGTGCCAGCAGCTCTGGACAGACTACAACTAATGAAAAACTGTTTTTT
D gene: .; J gene: TRBJ2-3; V gene: TRBV7-8; clone size: few; CDR3 protein: CASSLTSNADTQYF; CDR3 DNA: TGTGCCAGCAGCCTAACTAGTAACGCAGATACGCAGTATTTT
D gene: TRBD2; J gene: TRBJ2-2; V gene: TRBV14; clone size: .; CDR3 protein: CASSHPRGVRTGELFF; CDR3 DNA: TGTGCCAGCAGCCACCCTCGGGGGGTGAGGACCGGGGAGCTGTTTTTT
D gene: .; J gene: TRBJ1-2; V gene: TRBV4-1; clone size: .; CDR3 protein: CASSPQTANYGYTF; CDR3 DNA: TGCGCCAGCAGTCCACAGACAGCTAACTATGGCTACACCTTC
D gene: .; J gene: TRBJ2-2; V gene: TRBV9; clone size: .; CDR3 protein: CASTLGGTLTGELFF; CDR3 DNA: TGTGCCAGCACCCTGGGCGGGACTCTCACCGGGGAGCTGTTTTTT